This T cell receptor beta chain was profiled in a study of blood T cell repertoires in COVID-19. Germline CDR1 is MNHEY and CDR2 is SVGAGI. Trimming removed 7 bases at V and 4 bases at J, with 14 bases between. CDR3 length: 14 residues. This clone was detected once. The method was immunoSEQ multiplex PCR; TCRdb's version includes in-frame clones alone and lacks a portion of them. In the table there are 60,000 to 65,000 clones, over 70% of which are singletons. Sequencing input: peripheral blood. The receptor comes from a human donor in a cohort sampled during active COVID-19. The rearrangement joins TRBV6-5 to TRBJ1-3; possibly TRBD1 for D (5 bases). CDR3 protein: CASKSQGTGNTIYF. CDR3 coding DNA: TGTGCCAGCAAGTCCCAGGGAACAGGAAACACCATATATTTT.